This entry is about one TCR beta chain. As yet, its antigen is unknown. V was clipped by 0 bases and J by 4 bases, with 9 bases between them. The germline gives CDR1 LGHNA, CDR2 YNFKEQ. CDR3 length: 15 amino acids. The data were obtained in a study of neoadjuvant nivolumab and ipilimumab in lung cancer. Study details: Patients got nivolumab 3 mg/kg on days 1, 15 and 29; combination added ipilimumab 1 mg/kg day 1. Broader study findings: Blood richness before therapy tracked richness in tumors resected after neoadjuvant therapy. Compared with tumor-adjacent uninvolved lung, resected tumors showed greater richness and clonality.

This table comes from immunoSEQ multiplex PCR, and its TCRdb copy is limited to in-frame clones, with some not included. Of tens of thousands of clones listed, roughly 90% are singletons. V gene TRBV4-2 combines with J gene TRBJ1-4, with D possibly TRBD1 on 5 matching bases. This TCR was recovered from an adult with non-small cell lung cancer. Specimen: peripheral blood, collected after neoadjuvant nivolumab, alone or with ipilimumab, at or shortly before surgery. The CDR3 loop is CASSQEPGLNEKLFF. Written as DNA, the CDR3 is TGTGCCAGCAGCCAAGAGCCGGGACTTAATGAAAAACTGTTTTTT.